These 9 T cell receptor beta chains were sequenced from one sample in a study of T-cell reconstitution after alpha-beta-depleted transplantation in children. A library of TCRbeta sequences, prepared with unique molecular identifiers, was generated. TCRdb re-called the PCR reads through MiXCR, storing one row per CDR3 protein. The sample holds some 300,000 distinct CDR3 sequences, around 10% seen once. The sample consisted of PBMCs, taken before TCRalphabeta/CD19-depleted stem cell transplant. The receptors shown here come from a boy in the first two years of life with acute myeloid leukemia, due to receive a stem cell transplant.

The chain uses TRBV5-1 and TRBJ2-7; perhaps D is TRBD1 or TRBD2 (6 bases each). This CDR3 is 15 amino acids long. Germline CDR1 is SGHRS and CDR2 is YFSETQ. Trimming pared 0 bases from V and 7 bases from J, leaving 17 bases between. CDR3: CASSLGLVGGLEQYF. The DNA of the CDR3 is TGCGCCAGCAGCTTGGGACTAGTGGGGGGCTTGGAGCAGTACTTC.

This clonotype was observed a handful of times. CDR3 sequence (DNA): TGTGCCAGCAACCTGGGACCCCACCGCTACGAGCAGTACTTC. Its translation is CASNLGPHRYEQYF. The J gene is TRBJ2-7, the V gene TRBV28, with D perhaps matching TRBD1 or TRBD2 (5 bases each). Germline loops: CDR1 MDHEN, CDR2 SYDVKM. Trimming removed 7 bases at V and 3 bases at J, with 16 bases between. CDR3 length: 14 amino acids.

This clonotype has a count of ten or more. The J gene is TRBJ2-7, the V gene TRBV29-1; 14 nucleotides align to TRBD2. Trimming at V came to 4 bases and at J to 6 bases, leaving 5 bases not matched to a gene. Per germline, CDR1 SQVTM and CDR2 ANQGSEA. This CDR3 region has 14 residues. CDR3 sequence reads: CSVGGLAGVPEQYF. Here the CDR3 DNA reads TGCAGCGTTGGGGGACTAGCGGGAGTGCCCGAGCAGTACTTC.

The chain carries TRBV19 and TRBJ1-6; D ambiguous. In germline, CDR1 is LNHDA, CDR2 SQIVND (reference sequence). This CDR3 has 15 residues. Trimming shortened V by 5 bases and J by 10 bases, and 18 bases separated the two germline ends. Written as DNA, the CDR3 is TGTGCCAGTAGTGCTGCCTCGGAAAAATGGTCACCCCTCCACTTT. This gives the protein CASSAASEKWSPLHF.

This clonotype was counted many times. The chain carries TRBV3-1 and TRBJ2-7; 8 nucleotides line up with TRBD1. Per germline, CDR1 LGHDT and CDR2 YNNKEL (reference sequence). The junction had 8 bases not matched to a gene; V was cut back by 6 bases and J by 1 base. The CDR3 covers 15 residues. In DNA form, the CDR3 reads TGTGCCAGCAGACTGGACAGGGTGGGATCCTACGAGCAGTACTTC. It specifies CASRLDRVGSYEQYF.

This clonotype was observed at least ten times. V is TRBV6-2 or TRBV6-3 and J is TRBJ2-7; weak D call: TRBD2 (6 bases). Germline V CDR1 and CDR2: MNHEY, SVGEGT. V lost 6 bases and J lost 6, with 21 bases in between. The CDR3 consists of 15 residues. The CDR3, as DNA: TGTGCCAGCAGCAGTCCAACCGGGACTTTCTTCGAGCAGTACTTC. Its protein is CASSSPTGTFFEQYF.

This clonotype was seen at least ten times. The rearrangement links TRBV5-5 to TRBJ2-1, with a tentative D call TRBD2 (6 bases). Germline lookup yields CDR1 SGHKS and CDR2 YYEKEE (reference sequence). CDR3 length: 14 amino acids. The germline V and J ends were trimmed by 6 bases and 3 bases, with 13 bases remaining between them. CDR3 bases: TGTGCCAGCACCCGGGGGTCAGTCTACAATGAGCAGTTCTTC. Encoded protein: CASTRGSVYNEQFF.

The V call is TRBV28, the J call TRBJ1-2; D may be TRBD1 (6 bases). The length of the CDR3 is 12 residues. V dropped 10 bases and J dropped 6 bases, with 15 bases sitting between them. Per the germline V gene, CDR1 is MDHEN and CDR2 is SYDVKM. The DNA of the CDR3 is TGTGCCATGAGCCCAGGGGTGAATGGCTACACCTTC. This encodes CAMSPGVNGYTF.

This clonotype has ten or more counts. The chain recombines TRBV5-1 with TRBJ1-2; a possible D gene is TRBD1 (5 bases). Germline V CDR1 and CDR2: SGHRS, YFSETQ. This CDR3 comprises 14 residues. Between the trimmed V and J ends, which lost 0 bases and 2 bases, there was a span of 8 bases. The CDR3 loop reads CASSLGQKNYGYTF. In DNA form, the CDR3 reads TGCGCCAGCAGCTTGGGACAGAAGAACTATGGCTACACCTTC.